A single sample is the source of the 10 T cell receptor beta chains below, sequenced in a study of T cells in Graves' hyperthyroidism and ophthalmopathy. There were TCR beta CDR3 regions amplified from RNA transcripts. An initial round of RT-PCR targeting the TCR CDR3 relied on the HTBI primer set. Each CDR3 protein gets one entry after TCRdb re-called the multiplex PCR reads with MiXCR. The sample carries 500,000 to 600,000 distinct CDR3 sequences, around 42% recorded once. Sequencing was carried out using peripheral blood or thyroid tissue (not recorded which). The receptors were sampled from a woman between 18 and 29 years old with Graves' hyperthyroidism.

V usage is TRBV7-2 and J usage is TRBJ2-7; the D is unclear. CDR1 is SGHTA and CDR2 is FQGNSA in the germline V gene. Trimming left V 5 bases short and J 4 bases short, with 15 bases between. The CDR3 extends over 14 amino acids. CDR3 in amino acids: CASSTWGYSYEQYF. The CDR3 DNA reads TGTGCCAGCAGCACCTGGGGTTATTCGTACGAGCAGTACTTC.

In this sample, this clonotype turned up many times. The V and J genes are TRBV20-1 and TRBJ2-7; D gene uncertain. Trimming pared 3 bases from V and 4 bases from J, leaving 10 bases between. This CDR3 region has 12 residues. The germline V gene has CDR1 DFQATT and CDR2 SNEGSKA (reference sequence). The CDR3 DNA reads TGCAGTGCTAGGAAGTCCATGTACGAGCAGTACTTC. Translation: CSARKSMYEQYF.

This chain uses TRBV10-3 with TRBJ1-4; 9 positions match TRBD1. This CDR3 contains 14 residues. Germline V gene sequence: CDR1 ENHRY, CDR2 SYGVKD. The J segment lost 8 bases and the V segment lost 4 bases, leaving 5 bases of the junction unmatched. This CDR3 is CAISVGTGNEKLFF. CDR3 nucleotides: TGTGCCATCAGTGTGGGGACAGGGAACGAAAAACTGTTTTTT.

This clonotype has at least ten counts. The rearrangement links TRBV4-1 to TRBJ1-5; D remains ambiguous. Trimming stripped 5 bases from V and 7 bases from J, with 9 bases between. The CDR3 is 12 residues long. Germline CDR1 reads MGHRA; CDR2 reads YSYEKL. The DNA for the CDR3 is TGCGCCAGCAGCAAAGGAGGCCAGCCCCAGCATTTT. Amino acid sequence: CASSKGGQPQHF.

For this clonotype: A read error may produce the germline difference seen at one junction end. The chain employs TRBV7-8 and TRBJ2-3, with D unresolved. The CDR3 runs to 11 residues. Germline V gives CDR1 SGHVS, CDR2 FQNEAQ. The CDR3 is CASSLGELPNF. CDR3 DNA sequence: TGTGCCAGCAGCTTAGGGGAACTCCCCAATTTT.

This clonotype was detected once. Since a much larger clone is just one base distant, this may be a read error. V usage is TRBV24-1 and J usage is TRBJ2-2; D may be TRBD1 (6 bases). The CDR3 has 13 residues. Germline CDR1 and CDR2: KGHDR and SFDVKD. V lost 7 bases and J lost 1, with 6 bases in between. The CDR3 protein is CATRTGNTGELFF. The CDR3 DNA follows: TGTGCCACCAGGACAGGGAACACCGGGGAGCTGTTTTTT.

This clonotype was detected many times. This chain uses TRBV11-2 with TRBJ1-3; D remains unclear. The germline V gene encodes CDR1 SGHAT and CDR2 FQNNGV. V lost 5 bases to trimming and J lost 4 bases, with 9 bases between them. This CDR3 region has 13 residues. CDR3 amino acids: CASSTYSGNTIYF. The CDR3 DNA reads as TGTGCCAGCAGCACATATTCCGGAAACACCATATATTTT. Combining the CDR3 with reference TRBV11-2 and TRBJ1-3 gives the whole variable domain EAGVAQSPRYKIIEKRQSVAFWCNPISGHATLYWYQQILGQGPKLLIQFQNNGVVDDSQLPKDRFSAERLKGVDSTLKIQPAKLEDSAVYLCASSTYSGNTIYFGEGSWLTVV.

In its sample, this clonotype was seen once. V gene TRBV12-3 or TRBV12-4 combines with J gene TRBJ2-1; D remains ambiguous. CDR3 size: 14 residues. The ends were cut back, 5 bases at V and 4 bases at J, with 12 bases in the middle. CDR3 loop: CASSRLRVYNEQFF. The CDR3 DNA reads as TGTGCCAGCAGTCGCCTACGAGTTTACAATGAGCAGTTCTTC.

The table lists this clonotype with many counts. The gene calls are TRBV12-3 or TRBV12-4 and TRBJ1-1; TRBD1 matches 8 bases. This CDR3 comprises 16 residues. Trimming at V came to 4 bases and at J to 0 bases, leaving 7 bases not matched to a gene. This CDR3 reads CASSSTGVLMNTEAFF. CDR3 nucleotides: TGTGCCAGCAGTTCGACAGGGGTACTTATGAACACTGAAGCTTTCTTT.

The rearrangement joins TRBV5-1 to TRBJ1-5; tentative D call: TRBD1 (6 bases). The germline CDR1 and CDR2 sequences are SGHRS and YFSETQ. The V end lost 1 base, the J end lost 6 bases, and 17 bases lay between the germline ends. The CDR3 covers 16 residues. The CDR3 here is CASSLWQGLSGQPQHF. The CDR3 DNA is TGCGCCAGCAGCTTGTGGCAGGGGTTATCAGGTCAGCCCCAGCATTTT. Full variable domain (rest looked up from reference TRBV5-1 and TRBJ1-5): KAGVTQTPRYLIKTRGQQVTLSCSPISGHRSVSWYQQTPGQGLQFLFEYFSETQRNKGNFPGRFSGRQFSNSRSEMNVSTLELGDSALYLCASSLWQGLSGQPQHFGDGTRLSIL.